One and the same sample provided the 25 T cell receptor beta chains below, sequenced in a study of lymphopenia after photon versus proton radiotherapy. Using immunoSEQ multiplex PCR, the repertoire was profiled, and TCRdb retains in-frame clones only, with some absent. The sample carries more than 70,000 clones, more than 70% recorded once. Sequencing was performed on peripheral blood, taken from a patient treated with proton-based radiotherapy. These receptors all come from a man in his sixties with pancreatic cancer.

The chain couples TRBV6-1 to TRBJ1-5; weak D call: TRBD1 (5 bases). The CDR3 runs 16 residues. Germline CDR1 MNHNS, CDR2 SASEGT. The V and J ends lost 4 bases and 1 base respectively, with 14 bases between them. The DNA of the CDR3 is TGTGCCAGCAGTGGACAGCTCCCGGGAAGCAATCAGCCCCAGCATTTT. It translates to CASSGQLPGSNQPQHF.

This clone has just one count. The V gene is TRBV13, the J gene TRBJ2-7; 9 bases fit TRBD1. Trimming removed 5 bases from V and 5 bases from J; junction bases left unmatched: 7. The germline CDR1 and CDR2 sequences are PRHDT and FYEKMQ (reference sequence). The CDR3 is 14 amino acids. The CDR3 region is CASSNTGGTHEQYF. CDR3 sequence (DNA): TGTGCCAGCAGCAACACAGGGGGCACCCACGAGCAGTACTTC.

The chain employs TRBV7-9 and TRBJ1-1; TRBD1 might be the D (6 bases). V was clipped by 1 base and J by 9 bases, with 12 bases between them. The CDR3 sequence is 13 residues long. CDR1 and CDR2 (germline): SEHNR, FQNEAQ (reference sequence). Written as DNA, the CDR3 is TGTGCCAGCAGCTTAGGGACAGTGGGTAAAGCTTTCTTT. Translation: CASSLGTVGKAFF. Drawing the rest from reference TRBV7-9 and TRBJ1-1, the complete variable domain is DTGVSQNPRHKITKRGQNVTFRCDPISEHNRLYWYRQTLGQGPEFLTYFQNEAQLEKSRLLSDRFSAERPKGSFSTLEIQRTEQGDSAMYLCASSLGTVGKAFFGQGTRLTVV.

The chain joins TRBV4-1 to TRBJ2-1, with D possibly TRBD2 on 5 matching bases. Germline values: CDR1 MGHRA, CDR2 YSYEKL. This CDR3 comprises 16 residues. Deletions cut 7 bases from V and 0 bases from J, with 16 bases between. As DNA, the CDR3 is TGCGCCAGCAACCCCCACGGGAAGACCTCCTACAATGAGCAGTTCTTC. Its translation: CASNPHGKTSYNEQFF.

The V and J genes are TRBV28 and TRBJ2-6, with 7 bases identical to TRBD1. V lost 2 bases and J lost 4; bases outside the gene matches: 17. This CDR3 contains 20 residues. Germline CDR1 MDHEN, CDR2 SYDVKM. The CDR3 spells CASSLLYTGTEYSGANVLTF. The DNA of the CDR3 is TGTGCCAGCAGTTTACTTTACACCGGGACAGAATATTCCGGGGCCAACGTCCTGACTTTC.

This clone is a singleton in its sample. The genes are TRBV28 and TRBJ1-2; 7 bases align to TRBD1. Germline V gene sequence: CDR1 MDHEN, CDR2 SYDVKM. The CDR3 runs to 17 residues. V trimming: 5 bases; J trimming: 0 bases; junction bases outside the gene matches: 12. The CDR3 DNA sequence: TGTGCCAGCAGTCTGCGACAGGGACTAGGAACTAACTATGGCTACACCTTC. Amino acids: CASSLRQGLGTNYGYTF.

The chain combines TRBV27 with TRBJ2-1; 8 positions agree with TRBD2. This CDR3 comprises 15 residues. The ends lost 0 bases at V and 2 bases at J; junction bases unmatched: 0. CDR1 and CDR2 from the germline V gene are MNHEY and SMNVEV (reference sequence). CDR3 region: CASSLSSGTYNEQFF. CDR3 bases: TGTGCCAGCAGTTTATCTAGCGGGACCTACAATGAGCAGTTCTTC.

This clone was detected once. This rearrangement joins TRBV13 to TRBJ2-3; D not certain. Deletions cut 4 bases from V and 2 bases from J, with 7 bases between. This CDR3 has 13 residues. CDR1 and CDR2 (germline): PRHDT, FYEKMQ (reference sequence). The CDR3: CASSSRYTDTQYF. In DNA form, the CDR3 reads TGTGCCAGCAGCTCCCGATACACAGATACGCAGTATTTT.

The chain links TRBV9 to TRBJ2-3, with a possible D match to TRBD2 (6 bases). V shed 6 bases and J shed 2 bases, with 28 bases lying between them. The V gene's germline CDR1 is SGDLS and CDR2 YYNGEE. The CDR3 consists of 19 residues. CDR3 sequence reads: CASTRGLTGTTGLTDTQYF. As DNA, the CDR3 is TGTGCCAGCACACGAGGACTAACCGGGACCACTGGACTCACAGATACGCAGTATTTT.

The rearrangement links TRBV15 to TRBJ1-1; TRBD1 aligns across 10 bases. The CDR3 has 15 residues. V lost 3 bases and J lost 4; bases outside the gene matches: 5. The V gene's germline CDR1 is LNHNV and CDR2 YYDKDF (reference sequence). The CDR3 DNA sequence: TGTGCCACCAGCAGGGGGGGGACAGGGGCCACTGAAGCTTTCTTT. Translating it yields CATSRGGTGATEAFF.

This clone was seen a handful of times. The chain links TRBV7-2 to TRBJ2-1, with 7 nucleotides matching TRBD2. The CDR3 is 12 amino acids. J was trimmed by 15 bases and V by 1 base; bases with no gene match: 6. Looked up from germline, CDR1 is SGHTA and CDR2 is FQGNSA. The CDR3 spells CASSLVSGTRFF. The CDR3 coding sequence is TGTGCCAGCAGCTTAGTCAGCGGGACTCGGTTCTTC.

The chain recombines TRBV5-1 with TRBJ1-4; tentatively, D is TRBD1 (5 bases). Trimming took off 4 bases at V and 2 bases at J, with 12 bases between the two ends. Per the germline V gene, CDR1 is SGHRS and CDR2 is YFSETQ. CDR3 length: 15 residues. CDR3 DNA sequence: TGCGCCAGCAGCAGTTCCGGGACTACTAATGAAAAACTGTTTTTT. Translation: CASSSSGTTNEKLFF.

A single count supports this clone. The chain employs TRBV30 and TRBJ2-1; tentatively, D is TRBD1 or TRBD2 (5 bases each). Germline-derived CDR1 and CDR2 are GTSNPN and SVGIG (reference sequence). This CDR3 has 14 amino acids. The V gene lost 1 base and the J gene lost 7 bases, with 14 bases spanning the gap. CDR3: CAWSAHGGANEQFF. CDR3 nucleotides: TGTGCCTGGAGTGCCCATGGGGGTGCAAATGAGCAGTTCTTC.

This CDR3 is CASSLLQTGGTNEKLFF. Written as DNA, the CDR3 is TGTGCCAGCAGTTTATTACAAACAGGGGGCACTAATGAAAAACTGTTTTTT. The chain recombines TRBV27 with TRBJ1-4; 9 positions agree with TRBD1. V lost 1 base to trimming and J lost 2 bases; unmatched junction nucleotides: 5. The CDR3 extends over 17 amino acids. CDR1 and CDR2 from the germline V gene are MNHEY and SMNVEV (reference sequence).

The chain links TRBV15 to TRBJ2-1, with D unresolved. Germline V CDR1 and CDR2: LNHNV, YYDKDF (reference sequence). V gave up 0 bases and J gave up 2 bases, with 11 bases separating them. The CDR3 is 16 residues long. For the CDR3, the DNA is TGTGCCACCAGCAGAGATAAAGCGCCCACCTACAATGAGCAGTTCTTC. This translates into CATSRDKAPTYNEQFF.

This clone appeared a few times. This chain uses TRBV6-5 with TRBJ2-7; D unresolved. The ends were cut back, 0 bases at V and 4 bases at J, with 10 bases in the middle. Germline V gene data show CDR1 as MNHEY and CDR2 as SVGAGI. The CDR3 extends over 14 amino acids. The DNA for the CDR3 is TGTGCCAGCAGTTACTCAACCCACGGGTACGAGCAGTACTTC. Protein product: CASSYSTHGYEQYF.

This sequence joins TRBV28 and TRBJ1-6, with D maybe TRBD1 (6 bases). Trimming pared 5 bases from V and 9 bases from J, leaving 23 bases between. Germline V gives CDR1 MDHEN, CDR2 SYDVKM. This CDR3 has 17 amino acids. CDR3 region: CASSTNLRTRGGSPLHF. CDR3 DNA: TGTGCCAGCAGTACCAACCTCCGGACCCGAGGGGGTTCACCCCTCCACTTT. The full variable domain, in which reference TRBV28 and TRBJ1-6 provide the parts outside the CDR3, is DVKVTQSSRYLVKRTGEKVFLECVQDMDHENMFWYRQDPGLGLRLIYFSYDVKMKEKGDIPEGYSVSREKKERFSLILESASTNQTSMYLCASSTNLRTRGGSPLHFGNGTRLTVT.

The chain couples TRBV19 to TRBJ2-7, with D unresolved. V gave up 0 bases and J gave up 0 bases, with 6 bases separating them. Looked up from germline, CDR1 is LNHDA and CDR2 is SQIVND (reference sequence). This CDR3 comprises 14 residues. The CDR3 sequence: CASSIDPSSYEQYF. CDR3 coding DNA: TGTGCCAGTAGTATAGACCCTAGCTCCTACGAGCAGTACTTC.

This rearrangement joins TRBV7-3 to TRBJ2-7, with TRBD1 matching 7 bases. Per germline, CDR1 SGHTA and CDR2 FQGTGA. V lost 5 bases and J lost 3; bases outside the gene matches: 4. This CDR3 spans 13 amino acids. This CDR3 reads CASSRRDSYEQYF. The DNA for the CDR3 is TGTGCCAGCAGCCGCCGGGACAGCTACGAGCAGTACTTC. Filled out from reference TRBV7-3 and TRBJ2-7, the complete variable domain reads GAGVSQTPSNKVTEKGKYVELRCDPISGHTALYWYRQSLGQGPEFLIYFQGTGAADDSGLPNDRFFAVRPEGSVSTLKIQRTERGDSAVYLCASSRRDSYEQYFGPGTRLTVT.

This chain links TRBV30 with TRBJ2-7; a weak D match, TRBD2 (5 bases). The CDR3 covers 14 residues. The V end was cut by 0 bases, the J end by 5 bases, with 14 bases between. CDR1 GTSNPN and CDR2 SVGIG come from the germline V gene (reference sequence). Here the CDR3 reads CAWSVPERADEQYF. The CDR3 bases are TGTGCCTGGAGTGTACCCGAGAGGGCGGACGAGCAGTACTTC.

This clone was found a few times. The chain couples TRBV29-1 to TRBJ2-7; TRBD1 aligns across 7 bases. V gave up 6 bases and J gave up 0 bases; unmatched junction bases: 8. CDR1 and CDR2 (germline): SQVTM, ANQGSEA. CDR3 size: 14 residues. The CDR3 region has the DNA TGCAGCGTGTCGGGACAGAGGAGCTCCTACGAGCAGTACTTC. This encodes CSVSGQRSSYEQYF.

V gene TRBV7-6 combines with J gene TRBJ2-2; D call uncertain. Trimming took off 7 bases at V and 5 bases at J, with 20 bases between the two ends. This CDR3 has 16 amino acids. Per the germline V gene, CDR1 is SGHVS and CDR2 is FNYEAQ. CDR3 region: CASTPATQRRTGELFF. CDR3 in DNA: TGTGCCAGCACCCCGGCTACCCAGCGACGGACCGGGGAGCTGTTTTTT. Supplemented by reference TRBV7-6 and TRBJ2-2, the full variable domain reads GAGVSQSPRYKVTKRGQDVALRCDPISGHVSLYWYRQALGQGPEFLTYFNYEAQQDKSGLPNDRFSAERPEGSISTLTIQRTEQRDSAMYRCASTPATQRRTGELFFGEGSRLTVL.

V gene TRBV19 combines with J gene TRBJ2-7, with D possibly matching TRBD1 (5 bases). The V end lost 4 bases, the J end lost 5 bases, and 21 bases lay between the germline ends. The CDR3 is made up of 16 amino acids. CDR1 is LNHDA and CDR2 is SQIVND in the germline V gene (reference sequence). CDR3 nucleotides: TGTGCCAGTAGTACAGACCGGGCCCTCGAAGGGGACGAGCAGTACTTC. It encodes CASSTDRALEGDEQYF. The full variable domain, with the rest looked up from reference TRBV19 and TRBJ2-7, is DGGITQSPKYLFRKEGQNVTLSCEQNLNHDAMYWYRQDPGQGLRLIYYSQIVNDFQKGDIAEGYSVSREKKESFPLTVTSAQKNPTAFYLCASSTDRALEGDEQYFGPGTRLTVT.

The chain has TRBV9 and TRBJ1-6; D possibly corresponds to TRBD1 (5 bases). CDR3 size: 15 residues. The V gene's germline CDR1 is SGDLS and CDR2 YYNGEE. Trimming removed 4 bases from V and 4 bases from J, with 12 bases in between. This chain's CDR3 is CASSSDTGYNSPLHF. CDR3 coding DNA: TGTGCCAGCAGCTCCGATACAGGTTATAATTCACCCCTCCACTTT.

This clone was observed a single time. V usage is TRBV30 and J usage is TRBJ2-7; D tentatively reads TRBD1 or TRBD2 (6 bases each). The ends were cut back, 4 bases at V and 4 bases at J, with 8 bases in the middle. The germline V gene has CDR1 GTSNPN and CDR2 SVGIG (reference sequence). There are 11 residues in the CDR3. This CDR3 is CAWKGGYEQYF. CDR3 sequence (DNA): TGTGCCTGGAAAGGGGGGTACGAGCAGTACTTC.